This T cell receptor (beta chain) was retrieved from a study of blood T cell repertoires in COVID-19. The overall study: Donors in the United States, Italy and Spain gave samples during acute or convalescent COVID-19. PBMCs, B-cell-depleted T cells, or T cells were the source of the cDNA or gDNA that made up the material.

V shed 5 bases and J 4 bases; nucleotides not matched to a gene: 8. CDR1 and CDR2 (germline): WNHNN, SYGVQD (reference sequence). The CDR3 consists of 15 residues. Study processing details: Amplified reference gene primers provided the basis for estimating nucleated cell counts. Data came from immunoSEQ multiplex PCR; TCRdb stores just in-frame clones and leaves some out. From that table come the V and J calls and clone size; the DNA was used to work out D and trimming. In the table there are about 230,000 clones, approximately 82% of which are singletons. The specimen was peripheral blood. The TCR originated in a man in his forties with active or convalescent COVID-19. The chain is built from TRBV10-1 and TRBJ2-1, with 7 bases aligning to TRBD2. The CDR3 loop is CASSLDVGGYNEQFF. The CDR3 region has the DNA TGCGCCAGCAGTTTGGACGTGGGGGGGTACAATGAGCAGTTCTTC.